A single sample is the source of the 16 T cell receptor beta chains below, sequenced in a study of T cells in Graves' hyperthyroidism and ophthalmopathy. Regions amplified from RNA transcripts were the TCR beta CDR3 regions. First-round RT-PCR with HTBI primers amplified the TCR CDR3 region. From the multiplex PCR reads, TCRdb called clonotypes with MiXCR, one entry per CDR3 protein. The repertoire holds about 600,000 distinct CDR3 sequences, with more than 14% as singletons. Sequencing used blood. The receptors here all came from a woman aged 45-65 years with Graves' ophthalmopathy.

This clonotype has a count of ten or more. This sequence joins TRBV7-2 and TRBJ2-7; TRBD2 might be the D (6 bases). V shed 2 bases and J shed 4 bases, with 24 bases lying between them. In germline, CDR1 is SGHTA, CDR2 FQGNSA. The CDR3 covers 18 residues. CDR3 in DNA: TGTGCCAGCAGCTTAACCTCAGCCAGAACGACTAGTATATACGAGCAGTACTTC. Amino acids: CASSLTSARTTSIYEQYF.

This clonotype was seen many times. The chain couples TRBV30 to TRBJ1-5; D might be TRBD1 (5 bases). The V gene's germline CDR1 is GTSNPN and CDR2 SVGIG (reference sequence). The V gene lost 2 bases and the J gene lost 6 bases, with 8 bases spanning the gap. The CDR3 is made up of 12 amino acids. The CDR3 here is CAWSQGGQPQHF. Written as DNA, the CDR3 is TGTGCCTGGAGTCAGGGAGGTCAGCCCCAGCATTTT.

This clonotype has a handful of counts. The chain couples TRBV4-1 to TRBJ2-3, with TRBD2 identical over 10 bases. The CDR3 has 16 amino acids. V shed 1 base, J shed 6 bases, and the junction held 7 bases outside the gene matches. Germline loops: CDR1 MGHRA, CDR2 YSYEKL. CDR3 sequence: CASSQATSGSYDTQYF. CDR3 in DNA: TGCGCCAGCAGCCAAGCGACTAGCGGGTCTTATGATACGCAGTATTTT.

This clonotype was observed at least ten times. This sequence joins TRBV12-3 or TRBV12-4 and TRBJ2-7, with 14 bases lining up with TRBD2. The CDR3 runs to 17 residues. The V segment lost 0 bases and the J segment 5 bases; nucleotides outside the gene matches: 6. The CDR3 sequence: CASSLAMGGLAGDEQYF. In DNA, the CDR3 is TGTGCCAGCAGTTTAGCGATGGGGGGACTAGCGGGAGACGAGCAGTACTTC.

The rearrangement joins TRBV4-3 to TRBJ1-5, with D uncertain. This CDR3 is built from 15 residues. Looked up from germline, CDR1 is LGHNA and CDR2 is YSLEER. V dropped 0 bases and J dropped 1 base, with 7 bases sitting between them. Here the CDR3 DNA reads TGCGCCAGCAGCCAAGACCCAGTGAGCAATCAGCCCCAGCATTTT. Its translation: CASSQDPVSNQPQHF.

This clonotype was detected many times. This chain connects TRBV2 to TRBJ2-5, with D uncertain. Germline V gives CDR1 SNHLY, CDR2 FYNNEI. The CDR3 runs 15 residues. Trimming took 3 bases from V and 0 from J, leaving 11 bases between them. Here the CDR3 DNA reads TGTGCCAGCAGTGAGGACCTCGCGTACCAAGAGACCCAGTACTTC. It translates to CASSEDLAYQETQYF. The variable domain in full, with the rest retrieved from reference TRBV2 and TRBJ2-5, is EPEVTQTPSHQVTQMGQEVILRCVPISNHLYFYWYRQILGQKVEFLVSFYNNEISEKSEIFDDQFSVERPDGSNFTLKIRSTKLEDSAMYFCASSEDLAYQETQYFGPGTRLLVL.

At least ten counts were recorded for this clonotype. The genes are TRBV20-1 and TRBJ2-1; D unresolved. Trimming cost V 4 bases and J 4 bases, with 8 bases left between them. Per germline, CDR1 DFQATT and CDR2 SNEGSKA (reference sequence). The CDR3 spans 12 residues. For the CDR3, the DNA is TGCAGTGCTATGCTTGCGTACAATGAGCAGTTCTTC. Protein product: CSAMLAYNEQFF.

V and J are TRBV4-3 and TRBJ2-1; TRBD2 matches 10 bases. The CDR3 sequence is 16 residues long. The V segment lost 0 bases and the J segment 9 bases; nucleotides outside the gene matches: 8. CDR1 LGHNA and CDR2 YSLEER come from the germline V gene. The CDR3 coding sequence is TGCGCCAGCAGCCAAGATAGCAGCGGGAGGGCCAGTGAGCAGTTCTTC. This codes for CASSQDSSGRASEQFF.

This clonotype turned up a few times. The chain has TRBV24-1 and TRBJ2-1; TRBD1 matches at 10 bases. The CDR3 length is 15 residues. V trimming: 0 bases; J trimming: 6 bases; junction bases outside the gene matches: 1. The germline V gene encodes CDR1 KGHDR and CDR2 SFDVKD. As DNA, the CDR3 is TGTGCCACCAGTGATTTGGACAGGGGGCGCAATGAGCAGTTCTTC. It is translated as CATSDLDRGRNEQFF.

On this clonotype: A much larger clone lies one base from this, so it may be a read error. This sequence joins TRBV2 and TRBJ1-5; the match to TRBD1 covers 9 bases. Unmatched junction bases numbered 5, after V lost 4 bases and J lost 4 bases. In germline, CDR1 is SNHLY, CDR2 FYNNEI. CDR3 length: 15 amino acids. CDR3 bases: TGTGCCAGCAGTGGAAACAGGGGGCAGAATCAGCCCCAGCATTTT. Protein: CASSGNRGQNQPQHF.

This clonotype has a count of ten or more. The CDR3: CASSQDPVPGREQYF. The CDR3 coding sequence is TGTGCCAGCAGCCAAGATCCAGTCCCCGGGCGCGAGCAGTACTTC. The chain is built from TRBV14 and TRBJ2-7; D is unresolved. The CDR3 runs to 15 residues. Germline CDR1 is SGHDN and CDR2 is FVKESK. V shed 0 bases and J shed 6 bases, with 15 bases lying between them.

DNA for the CDR3: TGTGCCAGCAGCGTAGACCGGGACAGGGGTTTCGGCTCTGGGGCCAACGTCCTGACTTTC. Protein sequence: CASSVDRDRGFGSGANVLTF. This rearrangement joins TRBV9 to TRBJ2-6; 10 nucleotides agree with TRBD1. CDR1 is SGDLS and CDR2 is YYNGEE in the germline V gene. Trimming removed 0 bases from V and 0 bases from J; junction bases left unmatched: 9. The CDR3 consists of 20 residues.

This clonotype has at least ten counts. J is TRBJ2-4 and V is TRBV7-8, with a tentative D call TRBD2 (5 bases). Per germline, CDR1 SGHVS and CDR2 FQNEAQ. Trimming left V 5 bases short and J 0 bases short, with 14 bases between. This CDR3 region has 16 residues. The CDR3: CASSPGGGSAKNIQYF. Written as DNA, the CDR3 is TGTGCCAGCAGCCCAGGCGGAGGTTCAGCCAAAAACATTCAGTACTTC. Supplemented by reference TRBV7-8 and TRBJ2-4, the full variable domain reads GAGVSQSPRYKVAKRGQDVALRCDPISGHVSLFWYQQALGQGPEFLTYFQNEAQLDKSGLPSDRFFAERPEGSVSTLKIQRTQQEDSAVYLCASSPGGGSAKNIQYFGAGTRLSVL.

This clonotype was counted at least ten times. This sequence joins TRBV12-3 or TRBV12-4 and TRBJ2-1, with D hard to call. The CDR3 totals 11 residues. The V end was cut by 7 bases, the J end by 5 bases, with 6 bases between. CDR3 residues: CASNRNNEQFF. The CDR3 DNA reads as TGTGCCAGCAACAGAAACAATGAGCAGTTCTTC.

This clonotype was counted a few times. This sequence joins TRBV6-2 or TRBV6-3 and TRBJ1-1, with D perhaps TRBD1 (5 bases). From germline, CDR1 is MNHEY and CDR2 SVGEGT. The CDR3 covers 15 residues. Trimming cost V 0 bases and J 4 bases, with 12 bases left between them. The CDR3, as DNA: TGTGCCAGCAGTTACTCTGGGGGTCCAGTCACTGAAGCTTTCTTT. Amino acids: CASSYSGGPVTEAFF.

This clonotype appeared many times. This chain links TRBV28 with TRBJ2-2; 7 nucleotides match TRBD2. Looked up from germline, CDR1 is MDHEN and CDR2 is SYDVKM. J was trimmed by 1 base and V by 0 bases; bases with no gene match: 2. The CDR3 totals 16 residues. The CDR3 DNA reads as TGTGCCAGCAGTTTATGGGCTAGCGGGAACACCGGGGAGCTGTTTTTT. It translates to CASSLWASGNTGELFF.